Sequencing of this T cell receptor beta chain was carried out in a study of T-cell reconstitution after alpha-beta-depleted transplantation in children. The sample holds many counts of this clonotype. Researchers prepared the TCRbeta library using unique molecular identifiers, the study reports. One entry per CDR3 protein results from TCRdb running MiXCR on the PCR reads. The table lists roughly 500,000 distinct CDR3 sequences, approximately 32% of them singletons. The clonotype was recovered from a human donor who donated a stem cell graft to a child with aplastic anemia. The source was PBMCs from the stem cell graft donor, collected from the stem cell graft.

CDR3 DNA sequence: TGCGCCAGCAGCCGCACGACAAGCTACGAGCAGTACTTC. Protein product: CASSRTTSYEQYF. The V call is TRBV4-3, the J call TRBJ2-7; D uncertain. This CDR3 has 13 residues. The V and J ends lost 4 bases and 3 bases respectively, with 10 bases between them. Germline V gene data show CDR1 as LGHNA and CDR2 as YSLEER.